A single sample gave rise to the 25 T cell receptor beta chains below, sequenced in a study of T-cell memory formation after mild COVID-19. In TCRdb, the 5' RACE reads were re-called with MiXCR into one record per CDR3 protein. The sample lists 150,000 to 200,000 distinct CDR3 sequences, around a tenth occurring once. The sequenced material came from PBMCs or a T cell subset sorted from them (not recorded which). All receptors derive from a man between 18 and 29 years old who had mild COVID-19 (a few samples of this study predate the infection). Cell type and time point are not known.

The rearrangement joins TRBV7-2 to TRBJ2-5; the D gene could be TRBD1 or TRBD2 (5 bases each). V was shortened by 1 base and J by 7 bases, with 13 bases between the two germline ends. Germline V lookup: CDR1 SGHTA, CDR2 FQGNSA. There are 14 residues in the CDR3. The CDR3 spells CASSLDGAGGTQYF. For the CDR3, the DNA is TGTGCCAGCAGCTTAGACGGGGCAGGTGGGACCCAGTACTTC.

In its sample, this clonotype was seen a few times. This rearrangement joins TRBV12-5 to TRBJ2-1, with a possible D match to TRBD2 (5 bases). The V end was cut by 0 bases, the J end by 5 bases, with 17 bases between. CDR1 LGHNT and CDR2 FRNRAP come from the germline V gene. The CDR3 runs to 17 residues. The CDR3, as DNA: TGTGCTAGTGGTTTGGTACCCGGCCTAGCTTCCCACAATGAGCAGTTCTTC. This translates into CASGLVPGLASHNEQFF.

In regard to this clonotype: A read error is likely, as this CDR3 ends without the conserved phenylalanine or tryptophan. The chain carries TRBV28 and TRBJ2-5, with 9 bases aligning to TRBD2. CDR1 and CDR2 from the germline V gene are MDHEN and SYDVKM. The CDR3 has 14 amino acids. The J segment lost 2 bases and the V segment lost 2 bases, leaving 0 bases of the junction unmatched. The DNA for the CDR3 is TGTGCCAGCAGTTTAGCGGGGGGGCAAGAGACCCAGTACTTA. Translated, it gives CASSLAGGQETQYL.

The J gene is TRBJ2-7, the V gene TRBV10-2, with D perhaps TRBD1 or TRBD2 (5 bases each). V was clipped by 10 bases and J by 3 bases, with 13 bases between them. Germline V lookup: CDR1 WSHSY, CDR2 SAAADI. There are 12 residues in the CDR3. CDR3 DNA: TGCGCCATCAGGGACCTTCTCTACGAGCAGTACTTC. This gives the protein CAIRDLLYEQYF.

This clonotype was counted between two and nine times. The chain recombines TRBV7-2 with TRBJ2-3; 7 positions agree with TRBD2. Looked up from germline, CDR1 is SGHTA and CDR2 is FQGNSA. The CDR3 is 17 residues long. V was pared by 3 bases and J by 6 bases, with 15 bases of the junction left unmatched. The CDR3 reads CASSFSAGIERRDTQYF. CDR3 nucleotide sequence: TGTGCCAGCAGCTTTTCAGCGGGAATTGAGCGTCGGGATACGCAGTATTTT. Complete variable domain (other parts from reference TRBV7-2 and TRBJ2-3): GAGVSQSPSNKVTEKGKDVELRCDPISGHTALYWYRQSLGQGLEFLIYFQGNSAPDKSGLPSDRFSAERTGGSVSTLTIQRTQQEDSAVYLCASSFSAGIERRDTQYFGPGTRLTVL.

This clonotype was found a few times. V usage is TRBV2 and J usage is TRBJ2-7, with D maybe TRBD1 (6 bases). The CDR3 length is 13 residues. Germline V gives CDR1 SNHLY, CDR2 FYNNEI. V was cut by 7 bases and J by 4 bases, with 14 bases left in between. The CDR3 coding sequence is TGTGCCAGCAATAACATAGGGGGTTACGAGCAGTACGTC. Translation gives CASNNIGGYEQYV.

This clonotype was seen a few times. The chain has TRBV18 and TRBJ1-4; D gene ambiguous. Germline V gene data show CDR1 as KGHSH and CDR2 as LQKENI. The CDR3 runs to 13 residues. The V end lost 3 bases, the J end lost 0 bases, and 2 bases lay between the germline ends. The CDR3 nucleotides read TGTGCCAGCTCACCTTCAACTAATGAAAAACTGTTTTTT. The encoded protein is CASSPSTNEKLFF.

The CDR3 nucleotides are TGTGCCAGCAGCTTAACCCGGGGCCGAGATACGCAGTATTTT. This codes for CASSLTRGRDTQYF. V is TRBV7-8 and J is TRBJ2-3, with D tentatively TRBD1 or TRBD2 (5 bases each). The V gene's germline CDR1 is SGHVS and CDR2 FQNEAQ. The CDR3 contains 14 residues. Between the trimmed V and J ends, which lost 2 bases and 5 bases, there was a span of 11 bases.

This clonotype was observed a handful of times. This chain joins TRBV7-2 and TRBJ1-4; 8 nucleotides agree with TRBD1. CDR3 size: 14 residues. V shed 2 bases and J 7 bases; nucleotides not matched to a gene: 3. Germline V gives CDR1 SGHTA, CDR2 FQGNSA. The CDR3 DNA follows: TGTGCCAGCAGCTTATTTGGACAGGGTGAAAAACTGTTTTTT. This encodes CASSLFGQGEKLFF.

There are a few counts of this clonotype. This chain uses TRBV7-2 with TRBJ1-2; a possible D gene is TRBD1 (5 bases). Per the germline V gene, CDR1 is SGHTA and CDR2 is FQGNSA. The CDR3 totals 13 residues. Trimming left V 3 bases short and J 2 bases short, with 7 bases between. DNA for the CDR3: TGTGCCAGCAGCTTTAACAGGAACTATGGCTACACCTTC. Translation: CASSFNRNYGYTF. Drawing the rest from reference TRBV7-2 and TRBJ1-2, the complete variable domain is GAGVSQSPSNKVTEKGKDVELRCDPISGHTALYWYRQSLGQGLEFLIYFQGNSAPDKSGLPSDRFSAERTGGSVSTLTIQRTQQEDSAVYLCASSFNRNYGYTFGSGTRLTVV.

This clonotype has more than one count but fewer than ten. This chain connects TRBV28 to TRBJ1-5; D unclear. V was cut by 1 base and J by 4 bases, with 11 bases left in between. The germline V gene has CDR1 MDHEN and CDR2 SYDVKM. The CDR3 covers 15 residues. Written as DNA, the CDR3 is TGTGCCAGCAGTTTATCGGGGATGGGTAATCAGCCCCAGCATTTT. Protein product: CASSLSGMGNQPQHF.

This chain links TRBV2 with TRBJ1-4; weak D call: TRBD1 (5 bases). The CDR3 consists of 15 residues. Trimming removed 5 bases from V and 5 bases from J, with 15 bases in between. CDR1 SNHLY and CDR2 FYNNEI come from the germline V gene. CDR3 in DNA: TGTGCCAGCAGTCAGGGACCGTATCTCAATGAAAAACTGTTTTTT. As protein: CASSQGPYLNEKLFF.

In its sample, this clonotype was seen many times. The chain employs TRBV3-1 and TRBJ2-1, with D hard to call. This CDR3 contains 14 residues. Germline V gene data show CDR1 as LGHDT and CDR2 as YNNKEL (reference sequence). V shed 0 bases and J shed 5 bases, with 8 bases lying between them. The CDR3 spells CASSQDTVDNEQFF. The CDR3 nucleotides read TGTGCCAGCAGCCAAGATACCGTCGACAATGAGCAGTTCTTC.

This chain connects TRBV7-8 to TRBJ2-1; D not resolved. Trimming stripped 1 base from V and 7 bases from J, with 11 bases between. The CDR3 loop spans 14 amino acids. The germline V gene encodes CDR1 SGHVS and CDR2 FQNEAQ. The CDR3 nucleotides are TGTGCCAGCAGCTTAGTGGTGGGCCCTAATGAGCAGTTCTTC. Translation: CASSLVVGPNEQFF.

This rearrangement joins TRBV18 to TRBJ1-1; a weak D match, TRBD1 (5 bases). Germline V lookup: CDR1 KGHSH, CDR2 LQKENI. This CDR3 region has 14 residues. V was clipped by 6 bases and J by 0 bases, with 11 bases between them. The CDR3 coding sequence is TGTGCCAGCTCCCCTCGGGACCTGAACACTGAAGCTTTCTTT. Its translation: CASSPRDLNTEAFF.

This clonotype was picked up a small number of times. The chain uses TRBV19 and TRBJ2-7; possible D gene TRBD1, 5 bases. The CDR3 runs 14 residues. The V end lost 3 bases, the J end lost 2 bases, and 11 bases lay between the germline ends. The germline gives CDR1 LNHDA, CDR2 SQIVND (reference sequence). Here the CDR3 DNA reads TGTGCCAGTAGTATGGCAGGGCTCGCCTACGAGCAGTACTTC. Translated, it gives CASSMAGLAYEQYF. Based on the CDR3 plus reference TRBV19 and TRBJ2-7, the full variable domain is DGGITQSPKYLFRKEGQNVTLSCEQNLNHDAMYWYRQDPGQGLRLIYYSQIVNDFQKGDIAEGYSVSREKKESFPLTVTSAQKNPTAFYLCASSMAGLAYEQYFGPGTRLTVT.

V and J are TRBV11-2 and TRBJ2-3; D may match TRBD1 or TRBD2 (5 bases each). V lost 1 base, J lost 5 bases, and 13 bases lay in between. Germline CDR1 reads SGHAT; CDR2 reads FQNNGV. The CDR3 covers 15 residues. The CDR3 coding sequence is TGTGCCAGCAGCTTAGTCGGGGCCTCGAGAGATACGCAGTATTTT. Protein product: CASSLVGASRDTQYF.

This clonotype was recorded many times. The chain has TRBV7-9 and TRBJ1-4; TRBD1 matches 7 bases. In germline, CDR1 is SEHNR, CDR2 FQNEAQ (reference sequence). With 5 bases clipped from V and 7 bases from J, the junction kept 10 bases outside the gene matches. This CDR3 has 15 amino acids. The CDR3 DNA reads TGTGCCAGCAGCGCTTCCGGGACAGTACGTGAAAAACTGTTTTTT. Residues: CASSASGTVREKLFF.

The chain joins TRBV5-1 to TRBJ1-6; a possible D gene is TRBD1 (6 bases). Germline values: CDR1 SGHRS, CDR2 YFSETQ. This CDR3 spans 15 amino acids. The V gene lost 0 bases and the J gene lost 7 bases, with 11 bases spanning the gap. CDR3 nucleotides: TGCGCCAGCAGCTTGGAGGCAGGGGCCAATTCACCCCTCCACTTT. This sequence encodes CASSLEAGANSPLHF.

In this sample, this clonotype turned up many times. This chain uses TRBV5-1 with TRBJ1-1; D not resolved. The CDR3 length is 16 residues. Germline CDR1 SGHRS, CDR2 YFSETQ. V was shortened by 6 bases and J by 4 bases, with 22 bases between the two germline ends. CDR3 in amino acids: CASKVRLEGWGTEAFF. In DNA form, the CDR3 reads TGCGCCAGCAAGGTGAGGTTGGAAGGCTGGGGCACTGAAGCTTTCTTT.

This clonotype was seen only a few times. This sequence joins TRBV19 and TRBJ2-1; no clear D gene. From germline, CDR1 is LNHDA and CDR2 SQIVND (reference sequence). The CDR3 runs 15 residues. V dropped 6 bases and J dropped 5 bases, with 17 bases sitting between them. The CDR3 sequence is CASRTLGGTHNEQFF. CDR3 coding DNA: TGTGCCAGTAGAACACTTGGCGGTACCCACAATGAGCAGTTCTTC.

V usage is TRBV12-3 or TRBV12-4 and J usage is TRBJ1-5; 8 positions agree with TRBD1. With 2 bases clipped from V and 6 bases from J, the junction kept 9 bases outside the gene matches. The CDR3 contains 16 residues. CDR3 amino acids: CASSLSLGQGSQPQHF. CDR3 in DNA: TGTGCCAGCAGTTTAAGCCTCGGACAGGGCAGTCAGCCCCAGCATTTT.

This clonotype turned up a few times. The CDR3 nucleotides are TGTGCTACCTCCAGAACAGTGAACACTGAAGCTTTCTTT. Encoded protein: CATSRTVNTEAFF. This chain links TRBV7-7 with TRBJ1-1; D remains ambiguous. In germline, CDR1 is SSHAT, CDR2 FNYEAQ (reference sequence). This CDR3 comprises 13 residues.

This clonotype occurred a few times. The chain joins TRBV5-1 to TRBJ2-7, with 10 nucleotides matching TRBD2. The CDR3 is 15 amino acids. Trimming at V came to 0 bases and at J to 4 bases, leaving 4 bases not matched to a gene. The germline CDR1 and CDR2 sequences are SGHRS and YFSETQ. In nucleotides, the CDR3 is TGCGCCAGCAGCTTGGTCCCTAGCGGGGGTTACGAGCAGTACTTC. Its protein is CASSLVPSGGYEQYF.

V and J are TRBV5-1 and TRBJ1-4; D is unresolved. The germline CDR1 and CDR2 sequences are SGHRS and YFSETQ. The CDR3 loop spans 15 amino acids. Between the trimmed V and J ends, which lost 0 bases and 7 bases, there was a span of 13 bases. The CDR3: CASSLALGQVEKLFF. For the CDR3, the DNA is TGCGCCAGCAGCTTGGCCTTGGGTCAGGTTGAAAAACTGTTTTTT.